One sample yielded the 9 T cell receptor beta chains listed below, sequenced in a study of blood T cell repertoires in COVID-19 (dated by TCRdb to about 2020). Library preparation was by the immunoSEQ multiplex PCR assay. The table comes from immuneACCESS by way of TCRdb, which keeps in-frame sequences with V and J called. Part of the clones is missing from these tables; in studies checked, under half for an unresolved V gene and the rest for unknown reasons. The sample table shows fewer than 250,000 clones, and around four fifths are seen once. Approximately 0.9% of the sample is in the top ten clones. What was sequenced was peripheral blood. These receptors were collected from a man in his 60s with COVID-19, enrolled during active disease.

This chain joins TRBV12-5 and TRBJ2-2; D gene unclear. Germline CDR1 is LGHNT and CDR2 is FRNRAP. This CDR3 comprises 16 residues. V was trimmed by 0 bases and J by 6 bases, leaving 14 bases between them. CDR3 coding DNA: TGTGCTAGTGGTTTGGTGGCCTCCCGTGGTCCCGGGGAGCTGTTTTTT. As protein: CASGLVASRGPGELFF.

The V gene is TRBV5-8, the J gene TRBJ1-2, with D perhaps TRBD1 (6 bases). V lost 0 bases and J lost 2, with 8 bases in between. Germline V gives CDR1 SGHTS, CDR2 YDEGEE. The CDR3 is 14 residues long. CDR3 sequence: CASSLGGRNYGYTF. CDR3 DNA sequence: TGTGCCAGCAGCTTGGGGGGGCGCAACTATGGCTACACCTTC. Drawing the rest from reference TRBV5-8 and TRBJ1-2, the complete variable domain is EAGVTQSPTHLIKTRGQQATLRCSPISGHTSVYWYQQALGLGLQFLLWYDEGEERNRGNFPPRFSGRQFPNYSSELNVNALELEDSALYLCASSLGGRNYGYTFGSGTRLTVV.

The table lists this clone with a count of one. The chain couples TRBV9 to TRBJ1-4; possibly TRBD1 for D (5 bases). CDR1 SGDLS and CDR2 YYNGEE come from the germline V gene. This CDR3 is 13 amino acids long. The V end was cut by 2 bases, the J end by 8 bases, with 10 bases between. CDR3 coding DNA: TGTGCCAGCAGCGTCACCGGACAAGAAAAACTGTTTTTT. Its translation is CASSVTGQEKLFF.

For the CDR3, the DNA is TGTGCCAGCAGCGTAGGTGCCTCGGGAGGGAACACCATATATTTT. Amino acids: CASSVGASGGNTIYF. This chain links TRBV9 with TRBJ1-3; D call uncertain. The V gene lost 0 bases and the J gene lost 7 bases, with 14 bases spanning the gap. Germline V gene lookup returns CDR1 SGDLS and CDR2 YYNGEE. This CDR3 is built from 15 residues.

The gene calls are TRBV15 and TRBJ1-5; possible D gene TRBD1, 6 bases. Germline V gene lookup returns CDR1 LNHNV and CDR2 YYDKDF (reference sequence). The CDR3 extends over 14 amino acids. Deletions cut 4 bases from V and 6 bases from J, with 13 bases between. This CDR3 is CATSTQGRGQPQHF. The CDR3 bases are TGTGCCACCAGCACACAGGGTAGGGGTCAGCCCCAGCATTTT.

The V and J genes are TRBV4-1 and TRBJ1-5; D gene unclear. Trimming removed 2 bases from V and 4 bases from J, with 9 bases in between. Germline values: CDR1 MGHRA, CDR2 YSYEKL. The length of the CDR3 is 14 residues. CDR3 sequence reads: CASSQLQSNQPQHF. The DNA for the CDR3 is TGCGCCAGCAGCCAACTACAGTCTAATCAGCCCCAGCATTTT.

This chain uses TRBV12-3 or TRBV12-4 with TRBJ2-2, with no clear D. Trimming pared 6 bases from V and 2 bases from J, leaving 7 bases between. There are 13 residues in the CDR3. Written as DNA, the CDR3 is TGTGCCAGCAGGGCTCCTAACACCGGGGAGCTGTTTTTT. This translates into CASRAPNTGELFF.

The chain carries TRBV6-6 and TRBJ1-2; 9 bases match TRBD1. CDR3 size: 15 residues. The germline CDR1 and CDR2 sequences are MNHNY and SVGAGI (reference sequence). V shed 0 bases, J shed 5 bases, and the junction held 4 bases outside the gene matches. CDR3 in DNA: TGTGCCAGCAGTTACTCGACAGGGGGGCTATATGGCTACACCTTC. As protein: CASSYSTGGLYGYTF.

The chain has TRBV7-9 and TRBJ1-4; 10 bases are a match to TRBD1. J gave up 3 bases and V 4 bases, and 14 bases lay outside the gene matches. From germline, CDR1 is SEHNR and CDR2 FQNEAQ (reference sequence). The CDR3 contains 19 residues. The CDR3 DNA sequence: TGTGCCAGCAGCTACCGGGACAGGGGAACGCGGGGGGCTAATGAAAAACTGTTTTTT. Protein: CASSYRDRGTRGANEKLFF.